A single sample gave rise to the 19 T cell receptor beta chains below, sequenced in a study of monozygotic twins with inflammatory bowel disease. With the 5' RACE reads reprocessed, TCRdb shows one record per CDR3 protein and no DNA. Recorded for this sample: 300,000 to 400,000 distinct CDR3 sequences. Sequenced: blood. These receptors all stem from a human donor with ulcerative colitis or Crohn's disease, or a healthy co-twin of an affected twin (not recorded which).

The chain links TRBV7-3 to TRBJ2-2; TCRdb designates TRBD1, a call that cannot be tested without DNA. The CDR3 extends over 13 amino acids. Germline assignment: CDR1 SGHTA and CDR2 FQGTGA. CDR3 sequence: CASSLSSGGELFF.

The CDR3 sequence: CASSLGPDYGYTF. The chain employs TRBV7-3 and TRBJ1-2. Germline V gene sequence: CDR1 SGHTA, CDR2 FQGTGA. CDR3 size: 13 residues.

The chain uses TRBV24-1 and TRBJ2-1; as DNA is missing, the TRBD1 call by TCRdb cannot be tested. Germline CDR1 and CDR2: KGHDR and SFDVKD. This CDR3 comprises 16 residues. The CDR3 here is CATSGERDKVGGEQFF.

J is TRBJ2-3 and V is TRBV15; TCRdb's assignment of TRBD2 cannot be checked, as there is no DNA. The germline gives CDR1 LNHNV, CDR2 YYDKDF (reference sequence). The CDR3 is 17 residues long. The CDR3 spells CATSSAHRGGIRDTQYF.

V gene TRBV5-4 combines with J gene TRBJ1-5; lacking DNA, the TRBD1 call made by TCRdb goes unchecked. Germline V gives CDR1 SGHNT, CDR2 YYREEE (reference sequence). The CDR3 consists of 14 residues. Here the CDR3 reads CASSRQGSDQPQHF.

J is TRBJ2-6 and V is TRBV9. There are 15 residues in the CDR3. CDR1 and CDR2 (germline): SGDLS, YYNGEE. CDR3 sequence reads: CASSVQFSGANVLTF.

The chain has TRBV28 and TRBJ1-3; the TRBD1 assignment by TCRdb is unverifiable without DNA. Germline lookup yields CDR1 MDHEN and CDR2 SYDVKM. The CDR3 extends over 15 amino acids. CDR3 sequence reads: CASSTAGAGGNTIYF.

This chain connects TRBV18 to TRBJ2-7; TCRdb names TRBD1, which stays unverified in the absence of DNA. There are 14 residues in the CDR3. Germline CDR1 is KGHSH and CDR2 is LQKENI. CDR3: CASSPTPDSNEQYF.

The chain links TRBV6-6 to TRBJ1-1; lacking DNA, the TRBD1 call made by TCRdb goes unchecked. Germline V lookup: CDR1 MNHNY, CDR2 SVGAGI (reference sequence). The CDR3 spans 14 residues. The CDR3 loop reads CASSYPGRQTEAFF.

The chain links TRBV7-2 to TRBJ1-3; the D gene TCRdb calls, TRBD1, cannot be checked with no DNA. Germline V gives CDR1 SGHTA, CDR2 FQGNSA. The CDR3 totals 16 residues. CDR3 sequence: CASSLGQVFRGNTIYF.

The rearrangement links TRBV29-1 to TRBJ1-2; TCRdb proposes TRBD1, but this gene call is untestable without DNA. The CDR3 is made up of 12 amino acids. Germline CDR1 is SQVTM and CDR2 is ANQGSEA. CDR3 residues: CSGWTGGLGYTF.

The chain carries TRBV3-1 and TRBJ1-2. The CDR3 spans 14 residues. Germline CDR1 is LGHDT and CDR2 is YNNKEL (reference sequence). The CDR3 sequence is CASSQEPSSYGYTF. The variable domain in full, completed from reference TRBV3-1 and TRBJ1-2, reads DTAVSQTPKYLVTQMGNDKSIKCEQNLGHDTMYWYKQDSKKFLKIMFSYNNKELIINETVPNRFSPKSPDKAHLNLHINSLELGDSAVYFCASSQEPSSYGYTFGSGTRLTVV.

V and J are TRBV20-1 and TRBJ1-1. Per the germline V gene, CDR1 is DFQATT and CDR2 is SNEGSKA (reference sequence). The length of the CDR3 is 12 residues. This chain's CDR3 is CSAQDTNTEAFF.

The V and J genes are TRBV19 and TRBJ1-5; TCRdb's D call of TRBD1 is untestable without DNA. The CDR3 has 17 amino acids. In germline, CDR1 is LNHDA, CDR2 SQIVND (reference sequence). This CDR3 is CASSFSDRGHSNQPQHF.

The rearrangement links TRBV25-1 to TRBJ2-1; TCRdb outputs TRBD2, but without DNA this stays unchecked. This CDR3 region has 18 residues. CDR1 and CDR2 from the germline V gene are MGHDK and SYGVNS. This CDR3 reads CATQHSPIIAGVGNEQFF.

The rearrangement uses TRBV20-1 and TRBJ1-1. This CDR3 is 14 amino acids long. Germline V CDR1 and CDR2: DFQATT, SNEGSKA (reference sequence). This CDR3 reads CSAREGSPNTEAFF.

V usage is TRBV6-2 or TRBV6-3 and J usage is TRBJ2-3; with no DNA, the TCRdb D assignment of TRBD2 cannot be verified. Germline V lookup: CDR1 MNHEY, CDR2 SVGEGT. The CDR3 is 16 residues long. Here the CDR3 reads CASSARLAGIGDTQYF.

CDR3 loop: CASSMNPNYEQYF. V usage is TRBV19 and J usage is TRBJ2-7. Germline-derived CDR1 and CDR2 are LNHDA and SQIVND (reference sequence). The CDR3 spans 13 residues. The variable domain in full, with the rest retrieved from reference TRBV19 and TRBJ2-7, is DGGITQSPKYLFRKEGQNVTLSCEQNLNHDAMYWYRQDPGQGLRLIYYSQIVNDFQKGDIAEGYSVSREKKESFPLTVTSAQKNPTAFYLCASSMNPNYEQYFGPGTRLTVT.

J is TRBJ2-7 and V is TRBV2; lacking DNA, the TRBD1 call made by TCRdb goes unchecked. The CDR3 has 13 residues. CDR1 is SNHLY, CDR2 FYNNEI, per germline. The CDR3 sequence: CASSGNRDGEQYF.